This T cell receptor beta chain is from a study of brain T cells in children with intractable seizures. Time point denoted: blood from clinic visit 5 months post-surgery; TSC patient then seizure free. Only cases whose brain tissue showed the highest T cell transcript signatures were sequenced. Germline V gives CDR1 GTSNPN, CDR2 SVGIG (reference sequence). The CDR3 loop spans 14 amino acids. V lost 4 bases and J lost 1, with 12 bases in between. The data were produced by immunoSEQ multiplex PCR, yet TCRdb's version contains in-frame clones alone and is incomplete. The sample holds hundreds of thousands of clones, 93% seen once. The sample holds one count of this clone.

The chain is built from TRBV30 and TRBJ2-3, with D possibly TRBD2 on 5 matching bases. This clonotype originated in a boy less than two years old with tuberous sclerosis and intractable seizures. The starting material was peripheral blood, obtained 4 to 6 months after surgery. The CDR3 loop is CAWKYWTGTDTQYF. As DNA, the CDR3 is TGTGCCTGGAAGTATTGGACTGGCACAGATACGCAGTATTTT.